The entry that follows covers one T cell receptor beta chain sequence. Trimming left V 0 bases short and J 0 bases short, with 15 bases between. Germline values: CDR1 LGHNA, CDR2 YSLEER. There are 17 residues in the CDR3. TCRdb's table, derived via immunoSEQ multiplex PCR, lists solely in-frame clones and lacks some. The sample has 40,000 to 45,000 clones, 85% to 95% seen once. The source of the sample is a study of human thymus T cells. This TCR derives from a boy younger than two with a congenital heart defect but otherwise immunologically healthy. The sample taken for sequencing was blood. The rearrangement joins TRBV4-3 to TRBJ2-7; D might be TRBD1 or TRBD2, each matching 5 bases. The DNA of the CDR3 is TGCGCCAGCAGCCAAGATTGGGGGAACGAGTACTCCTACGAGCAGTACTTC. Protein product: CASSQDWGNEYSYEQYF.